This is a list of T cell receptor beta chains from one sample in a study of identical twins. TCRdb re-analysed the 5' RACE reads in MiXCR, keeping a single row per CDR3 protein. Of about 100,000 distinct CDR3 sequences in the sample, 5.9% were seen once. Material: memory T cells sorted from blood. The source of these receptors is a woman in her 50s in good health. Both conserved end residues are part of each CDR3. Each record gives: CDR3 DNA, CDR3 protein, clone size, J gene, V gene, D gene. The D gene is left open where the match is weak. Size is stated for part of the rows, as once, few or many counts, or as a class when the clone is expanded.

TGTGCCAGCAGTTTCGGTCGGCAGGGGGCAAGAAACACCATATATTTT | CASSFGRQGARNTIYF | many | TRBJ1-3 | TRBV12-3/TRBV12-4 | TRBD1
TGTGCCAGCAGCTTAGCTTTTGCGGCCTACGAGCAGTACTTC | CASSLAFAAYEQYF | many | TRBJ2-7 | TRBV11-2 | .
TGTGCCAGCAGCTTAGTAGCGGGTAGCACAGATACGCAGTATTTT | CASSLVAGSTDTQYF | many | TRBJ2-3 | TRBV7-8 | TRBD2
TGTGCCAGTAGTATGGTAGCGGGAGGTTACAATGAGCAGTTCTTC | CASSMVAGGYNEQFF | many | TRBJ2-1 | TRBV19 | TRBD2
TGTGCCAGCAGTTCCAGAGGCGGGGAGCTGTTTTTT | CASSSRGGELFF | many | TRBJ2-2 | TRBV11-3 | .
TGCAGTGCTAGATCACGGGAGACCCAGTACTTC | CSARSRETQYF | many | TRBJ2-5 | TRBV20-1 | .
TGTGCCAGCAGTTCCCGAGGGGGGGTGTTATCGCCCCAGCATTTT | CASSSRGGVLSPQHF | many | TRBJ1-5 | TRBV12-3/TRBV12-4 | .
TGCAGCGTTGATGGGGATAGCTCCTACAATGAGCAGTTCTTC | CSVDGDSSYNEQFF | many | TRBJ2-1 | TRBV29-1 | .
TGTGCCAGTAGTAAGCGACAGGGCCCCTACGAGCAGTACTTC | CASSKRQGPYEQYF | many | TRBJ2-7 | TRBV19 | TRBD1
TGTGCCAGCAGCTTATTCCGGGCTCAAGAGACCCAGTACTTC | CASSLFRAQETQYF | . | TRBJ2-5 | TRBV11-2 | .
TGTGCCAGCAGTTTAGCGGGAGACCCGTCTAATGAGCAGTTCTTC | CASSLAGDPSNEQFF | . | TRBJ2-1 | TRBV12-3/TRBV12-4 | .
TGCGCCAGCAGCCTCCGGGACAGGGTAGATGGGGCCAACGTCCTGACTTTC | CASSLRDRVDGANVLTF | many | TRBJ2-6 | TRBV5-1 | TRBD1
TGCGCCAGCAGCGCGACTAGCGTGACCTACAATGAGCAGTTCTTC | CASSATSVTYNEQFF | few | TRBJ2-1 | TRBV5-1 | TRBD2
TGTGCCAGCAGCCCGGGACCGCATCAAGAGACCCAGTACTTC | CASSPGPHQETQYF | many | TRBJ2-5 | TRBV5-5 | .
TGCAGTGCTAGAGATTTAGGGGTTGATGAAAAACTGTTTTTT | CSARDLGVDEKLFF | many | TRBJ1-4 | TRBV20-1 | .
TGCGCCAGCAGCCGAGAGACTAGCGGGAGTATACCCTACGAGCAGTACTTC | CASSRETSGSIPYEQYF | few | TRBJ2-7 | TRBV5-1 | TRBD2
TGTGCCAGCAGCCCAAGGACTAGCGGGCCGAGCTCCTACAATGAGCAGTTCTTC | CASSPRTSGPSSYNEQFF | many | TRBJ2-1 | TRBV5-4 | TRBD2
TGTGCCAGCAGTTTTTGGTCGGCTCGGGGCACAGATACGCAGTATTTT | CASSFWSARGTDTQYF | many | TRBJ2-3 | TRBV27 | .
TGCAGTGCTAGCCCCCCGGTACGGGACATTCAGTACTTC | CSASPPVRDIQYF | many | TRBJ2-4 | TRBV20-1 | .
TGTGCCAGCAGCCCCGGACTAGCGGGAGCGTGGGAGACCCAGTACTTC | CASSPGLAGAWETQYF | many | TRBJ2-5 | TRBV11-2 | TRBD2
TGTGCCATCAGGACTACTCTTGGAAGCAATGAGCAGTTCTTC | CAIRTTLGSNEQFF | many | TRBJ2-1 | TRBV10-3 | .
TGCGCCAGCAGCCAAGTGTCAGGGTTGGGAACCGGGGAGCTGTTTTTT | CASSQVSGLGTGELFF | few | TRBJ2-2 | TRBV4-1 | .
TGCGCCAGCAGCGTTACCGGGACTAGTGAGGAGACCCAGTACTTC | CASSVTGTSEETQYF | many | TRBJ2-5 | TRBV5-1 | TRBD2
TGCAGTGCCATACAGAGGTCGGCCTTAGTAGCTTTCTTT | CSAIQRSALVAFF | few | TRBJ1-1 | TRBV20-1 | .
TGTGCCAGCAGCTCGGGACAGGGGGCTAAGCAGTACTTC | CASSSGQGAKQYF | many | TRBJ2-7 | TRBV7-2 | TRBD1
TGTGCCAGCAGTTTAGGCCGGAACACTGAAGCTTTCTTT | CASSLGRNTEAFF | many | TRBJ1-1 | TRBV12-3/TRBV12-4 | .
TGTGCCAGCAGCTTAGTATCTGGGACCGGGGAGCTGTTTTTT | CASSLVSGTGELFF | few | TRBJ2-2 | TRBV11-2 | .
TGTGCCAGCAGCCAAGGACACCTTGGACTTACCGGGGGTGAGCAGTTCTTC | CASSQGHLGLTGGEQFF | . | TRBJ2-1 | TRBV4-2 | .
TGTGCCAGCAGCTTAGAGGGATCGGGAAACACCATATATTTT | CASSLEGSGNTIYF | many | TRBJ1-3 | TRBV7-8 | .
TGCAGTGCTCCAGCGGGAGGGGTAGTAGAGACCCAGTACTTC | CSAPAGGVVETQYF | many | TRBJ2-5 | TRBV20-1 | TRBD2
TGTGCCAGCAGTCCCGGGGGAGCCGAGCAGTACTTC | CASSPGGAEQYF | many | TRBJ2-7 | TRBV6-5 | .
TGTGCCAGCGCGGAGGAGCGGGAGGTCACAGATACGCAGTATTTT | CASAEEREVTDTQYF | many | TRBJ2-3 | TRBV18 | TRBD2
TGTGCCAGCAGCGGAATAGCGGGACTATACAATGAGCAGTTCTTC | CASSGIAGLYNEQFF | many | TRBJ2-1 | TRBV3-1 | TRBD2
TGTGCCAGCAGCCACGGGACAGGGGGTACTGAAGCTTTCTTT | CASSHGTGGTEAFF | many | TRBJ1-1 | TRBV4-2 | TRBD1
TGTGCCAGCAGTGATTCCGGACATTACACAGATACGCAGTATTTT | CASSDSGHYTDTQYF | . | TRBJ2-3 | TRBV6-1 | .
TGTGCCAGCAGCAAAGGGATCTCTGGGGCCAACGTCCTGACTTTC | CASSKGISGANVLTF | many | TRBJ2-6 | TRBV21-1 | .
TGTGCCAGCAGCCCCACAGGTAGCTATGGCTACACCTTC | CASSPTGSYGYTF | many | TRBJ1-2 | TRBV3-1 | .
TGTGCCAGCAGAACAGGGGGAGGAGGGTTTGCTACGCAGTATTTT | CASRTGGGGFATQYF | . | TRBJ2-3 | TRBV27 | TRBD1
TGTGCCAGTAGTATCGGCGGGACCTTCAATGAGCAGTTCTTC | CASSIGGTFNEQFF | once | TRBJ2-1 | TRBV19 | .
TGTGCCAGCAGGAATAGGGGGTACAATGAGCAGTTCTTC | CASRNRGYNEQFF | many | TRBJ2-1 | TRBV6-4 | .